This TCR beta chain was identified in a study of vaccination and CD4 T cells after COVID-19. Whole-study context: Two-dose vaccination with either BNT162b2 or mRNA-1273 was given to participants. Post-COVID samples had a sampling time that fell a median about 100 days after diagnosis (range 35 to 161). Stimuli were overlapping spike peptide pools of SARS-CoV-2 and three common cold coronaviruses (HCoV-NL63, HCoV-OC43, HCoV-229E).

With regard to this clonotype: The antigen is unknown.

The Oncomine TCR Beta short-read assay was applied to DNA of cultured CD4+ T cells. MiXCR, run by TCRdb on the PCR reads, gives a single entry per CDR3 protein. This sample carries some 15,000 distinct CDR3 sequences, around 70% of them seen once, and the ten largest clones take roughly 16%. Regarding treatment: approximately nine-day PBMC culture with coronavirus spike peptide pools or control peptides (ViraFEST assay). The sequencing input was CD4+ T cells from blood, cultured in vitro. The receptor comes from a human donor who had recovered from COVID-19.

CDR3 sequence (DNA): TGTGCCAGCAGCCCTTTAGCGGGAGATGGTGAGCAGTTCTTC. Residues: CASSPLAGDGEQFF. V and J are TRBV6-1 and TRBJ2-1; 9 bases match TRBD2. This CDR3 region has 14 residues. V gave up 6 bases and J gave up 9 bases; unmatched junction bases: 9. From germline, CDR1 is MNHNS and CDR2 SASEGT.